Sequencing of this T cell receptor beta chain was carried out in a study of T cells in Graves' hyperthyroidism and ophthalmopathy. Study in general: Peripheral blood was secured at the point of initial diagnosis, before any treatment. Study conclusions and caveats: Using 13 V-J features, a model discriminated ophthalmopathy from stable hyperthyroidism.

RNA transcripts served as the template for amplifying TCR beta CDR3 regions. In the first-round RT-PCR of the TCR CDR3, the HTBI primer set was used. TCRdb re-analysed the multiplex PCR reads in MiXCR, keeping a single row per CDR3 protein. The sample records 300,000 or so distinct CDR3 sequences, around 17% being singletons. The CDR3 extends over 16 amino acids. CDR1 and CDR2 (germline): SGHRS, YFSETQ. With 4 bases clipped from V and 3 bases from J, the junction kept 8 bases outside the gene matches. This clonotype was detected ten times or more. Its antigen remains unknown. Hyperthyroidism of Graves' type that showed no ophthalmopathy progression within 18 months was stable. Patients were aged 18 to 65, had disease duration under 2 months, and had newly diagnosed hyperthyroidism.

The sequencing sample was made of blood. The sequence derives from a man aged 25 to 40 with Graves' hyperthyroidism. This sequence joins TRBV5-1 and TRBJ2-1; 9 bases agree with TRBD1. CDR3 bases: TGCGCCAGCAGCCCGGGGGGACAGGGTTTCTACAATGAGCAGTTCTTC. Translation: CASSPGGQGFYNEQFF.